This is a list of T cell receptor beta chains from one sample in a study of blood T cells in healthy people across ages. TCRdb re-analysed the 5' RACE reads in MiXCR, keeping a single row per CDR3 protein. This sample yields about 320,000 distinct CDR3 sequences, of which roughly 29% are seen a single time; 29% belongs to the top ten. Sequencing was done on a sample of blood. Every receptor here comes from a woman in her 70s in good health. The CDR3 runs from the conserved cysteine through the conserved F or W. Each record gives: V gene, J gene, clone size, D gene, CDR3 protein, CDR3 DNA. The D gene is left open where the match is weak. Some rows mark clone size as missing; the rest say once, few, many or name a class of expanded clone.

v_gene: TRBV7-2
j_gene: TRBJ2-1
abundance: -
d_gene: TRBD1
CDR3aa: CASSLKGQGFYNEQFF
CDR3nt: TGTGCCAGCAGCTTAAAAGGACAGGGTTTTTACAATGAGCAGTTCTTC

v_gene: TRBV2
j_gene: TRBJ2-3
abundance: -
d_gene: -
CDR3aa: CATHRVQGDTQYF
CDR3nt: TGTGCCACCCACAGGGTCCAAGGAGATACGCAGTATTTT

v_gene: TRBV15
j_gene: TRBJ1-4
abundance: -
d_gene: -
CDR3aa: CATSRKGEKLFF
CDR3nt: TGTGCCACCAGCAGGAAGGGGGAAAAACTGTTTTTT

v_gene: TRBV7-3
j_gene: TRBJ2-1
abundance: -
d_gene: -
CDR3aa: CASWGDEQFF
CDR3nt: TGTGCCAGCTGGGGGGATGAGCAGTTCTTC

v_gene: TRBV9
j_gene: TRBJ2-1
abundance: -
d_gene: TRBD2
CDR3aa: CASSLLGGGNEQFF
CDR3nt: TGTGCCAGCAGCCTTCTTGGGGGGGGCAATGAGCAGTTCTTC

v_gene: TRBV12-3/TRBV12-4
j_gene: TRBJ1-2
abundance: -
d_gene: -
CDR3aa: CASSPIGRPYGYTF
CDR3nt: TGTGCCAGCAGTCCGATCGGACGGCCCTATGGCTACACCTTC

v_gene: TRBV7-2
j_gene: TRBJ1-2
abundance: few
d_gene: TRBD1
CDR3aa: CASSHGQGLMGYTF
CDR3nt: TGTGCCAGCAGCCACGGACAGGGGCTTATGGGCTACACCTTC

v_gene: TRBV28
j_gene: TRBJ1-2
abundance: -
d_gene: -
CDR3aa: CASVLRGQEGYTF
CDR3nt: TGTGCCAGCGTCTTGCGGGGGCAAGAAGGCTACACCTTC

v_gene: TRBV29-1
j_gene: TRBJ2-5
abundance: -
d_gene: -
CDR3aa: CSVEDPTAPWAVETQYF
CDR3nt: TGCAGCGTTGAAGACCCTACGGCGCCCTGGGCGGTGGAGACCCAGTACTTC

v_gene: TRBV18
j_gene: TRBJ2-3
abundance: many
d_gene: TRBD2
CDR3aa: CASSPDVSGRKDTQYF
CDR3nt: TGTGCCAGCTCACCCGATGTTAGCGGGAGGAAGGATACGCAGTATTTT

v_gene: TRBV5-1
j_gene: TRBJ2-1
abundance: few
d_gene: -
CDR3aa: CASSLEGGQFF
CDR3nt: TGCGCCAGCAGCTTGGAGGGGGGGCAGTTCTTC

v_gene: TRBV5-1
j_gene: TRBJ2-1
abundance: -
d_gene: TRBD1
CDR3aa: CASSSQTGGRNNEQFF
CDR3nt: TGCGCCAGCAGCTCTCAAACAGGGGGCCGTAACAATGAGCAGTTCTTC

v_gene: TRBV18
j_gene: TRBJ2-1
abundance: -
d_gene: -
CDR3aa: CASSPIGQKQFF
CDR3nt: TGTGCCAGCTCACCAATAGGACAGAAGCAGTTCTTC

v_gene: TRBV6-5
j_gene: TRBJ2-7
abundance: few
d_gene: -
CDR3aa: CASSRRREKSYGQYF
CDR3nt: TGTGCCAGCAGCCGCCGTCGGGAGAAGTCCTACGGGCAGTACTTC